This T cell receptor (beta chain) is from a study of T cell clonality in common variable immunodeficiency (dated by TCRdb to the mid-2010s). The cysteine opens and the phenylalanine closes a CDR3 of 15 amino acids. Sequencing covers 36 bases of the CDR3, shown here with the frame starting at base 1. CDR1 and CDR2, per the germline V gene, are MNHEY and SVGEGT. Trimming leaves V shorter by 7 bases and J shorter by 4 bases, with the junction holding 7 bases beyond the gene matches. Standard criteria, namely reduction of serum IgG, IgA and/or IgM below the normal range together with specific antibody deficiency, were applied for the diagnosis of CVID. There were about 42 subjects in the CVID group (roughly 15 female and around 30 male), ranging in age from about 9 to 65 years, with a mean age of 40. Both CVID patients and healthy controls were predominantly of Caucasian heritage. All CVID subjects had received replacement immunoglobulin therapy for at least one year at the time of study participation. At the time of blood collection, no CVID subject was ill or was being treated with immunomodulatory or immunosuppressive medication. Heparinized peripheral whole blood samples of 5 to 8 ml were collected from each donor. Genomic DNA from adults with common variable immune deficiency (CVID) and from healthy adult controls was used for sequencing of TCRbeta CDR3 repertoires. Diluted blood was subjected to density centrifugation over Hypaque 1077 or Ficoll-Paque for isolation of peripheral blood mononuclear cells. Genomic DNA was obtained from unsorted mononuclear cells using either Qiagen column purification or a centrifugation-based method.

The table lists this clone with many counts. Its cognate antigen has yet to be identified. The CDR3 extends 3 residues past the end of the read, so its final part is completed from the germline J gene. What the authors observed across the whole study: Fewer deletions and N-nucleotide insertions were reportedly observed in CVID TCRbeta sequences, and highly modified clones with 13 or more V deletions were reportedly absent from CVID TCRbeta sequences. Correlations of repertoire features with clinical complications were constrained by heterogeneity among patients within the CVID cohort. Fewer TCRbeta clones were shared among CVID subjects than among healthy controls (p < 0.0001). According to the authors, finding the cause of the higher clonality in CVID would require sequencing the repertoires of T cell subpopulations. Although equal DNA input was used, an average of approximately 82,000 unique sequences per sample was obtained for controls, compared with roughly 33,000 for CVID samples. TCRbeta clonality was higher in CVID subjects than in healthy controls (t-test p = 0.018), and the increase was most characteristic of about a third of subjects.

For sequencing input, CVID and control samples contributed equivalent amounts of genomic DNA. For every sample, a 60 bp segment covering the rearranged TCRbeta CDR3 region was amplified and then sequenced. The immunoSEQ assay, a bias-corrected multiplex PCR combined with high-throughput sequencing, was used to amplify TCRbeta. On the authors' methods: Every unique nucleotide sequence counted as a clone and was annotated with V, D and J genes, copy number and frequency. Sequences were labeled productive if in frame, and non-productive if out of frame or containing stop codons. As previously described, clonality was computed from Shannon's entropy. The predicted amino acid sequences of productive clones were used to derive the mean CDR3 Kyte-Doolittle hydropathy. Hierarchical clustering of scaled V gene usage was performed with the R hclust function using Manhattan distance and complete linkage. Sharing of clones by CDR3 amino acid sequence was evaluated by resampling 12 repertoires per group over 100 rounds. Repertoires were searched for approximately 70 published EBV-specific and a few hundred published CMV-specific TCRbeta sequences. A couple of CVID samples that yielded fewer than 10,000 sequences were excluded from the analysis, so around 40 CVID repertoires were retained. TCRdb re-hosts the immuneACCESS table, in-frame sequences only. Its copies lack some clones; in the studies checked, an unresolved V gene accounts for under half of them, and the cause for the rest is not known. V, J and clone size are those of that table, while D and trimming were read from the DNA. The sample counts roughly 30,000 clones, each observed more than once. The ten largest clones represent 29% of the sample.

Sequenced material: peripheral blood mononuclear cells. Recombination connected TRBV6-2 or TRBV6-3 to TRBJ2-1; TRBD1 lines up with 10 middle nucleotides. The TCR comes from a human donor with common variable immunodeficiency. Incomplete CDR3 DNA: TGTGCCAGCATTGAGGACAGGGGGATGTACAATGAG. Its translation reads: CASIEDRGMYNE. The CDR3 reads in full as CASIEDRGMYNEQFF.